These 5 T cell receptor beta chains were sequenced from one sample in a study of blood T cell repertoires in COVID-19. Profiled with immunoSEQ multiplex PCR; TCRdb holds only in-frame clones, not every one. The sample carries about 400,000 clones, approximately 90% recorded once. Sequences were obtained from PBMCs or T cells enriched from blood (not recorded which). These receptors were taken from a woman aged 25 to 39 with acute COVID-19.

As to this clone: This CDR3 is also generated by other DNA sequences in the sample. The chain employs TRBV15 and TRBJ2-1; no clear D gene. The CDR3 has 15 residues. Germline CDR1 LNHNV, CDR2 YYDKDF (reference sequence). Deletions cut 0 bases from V and 0 bases from J, with 6 bases between. The CDR3 nucleotides read TGTGCCACCAGCAGAGATCGTAGCTCCTACAATGAGCAGTTCTTC. It translates to CATSRDRSSYNEQFF.

The chain uses TRBV24-1 and TRBJ2-1, with 15 nucleotides matching TRBD2. CDR1 and CDR2 (germline): KGHDR, SFDVKD. This CDR3 region has 16 residues. With 3 bases clipped from V and 7 bases from J, the junction kept 3 bases outside the gene matches. This chain's CDR3 is CATSDSGLAGGNEQFF. The CDR3 DNA reads TGTGCCACCAGTGATAGCGGACTAGCGGGGGGGAATGAGCAGTTCTTC.

This clone was observed a few times. V is TRBV7-3 and J is TRBJ2-1; TRBD1 is a possible D gene (8 bases). Germline assignment: CDR1 SGHTA and CDR2 FQGTGA. Trimming stripped 5 bases from V and 9 bases from J, with 17 bases between. The CDR3 length is 14 residues. For the CDR3, the DNA is TGTGCCAGCAGCCCGCGCCACAGGGGGGGTGAGCAGTTCTTC. Protein product: CASSPRHRGGEQFF.

The rearrangement uses TRBV19 and TRBJ1-6, with a possible D match to TRBD1 (5 bases). Germline assignment: CDR1 LNHDA and CDR2 SQIVND (reference sequence). V was shortened by 3 bases and J by 15 bases, with 12 bases between the two germline ends. This CDR3 has 12 residues. The CDR3 DNA reads as TGTGCCAGTAGTATTGGGGGGGAGCACCTCCACTTT. Residues: CASSIGGEHLHF.

This chain uses TRBV7-3 with TRBJ2-1, with 9 bases matching TRBD2. The germline gives CDR1 SGHTA, CDR2 FQGTGA. Trimming cost V 5 bases and J 4 bases; bases outside gene matches: 6. The CDR3 covers 15 residues. This CDR3 is CASSQSSGDYNEQFF. CDR3 DNA sequence: TGTGCCAGCAGCCAATCTAGCGGGGATTACAATGAGCAGTTCTTC.